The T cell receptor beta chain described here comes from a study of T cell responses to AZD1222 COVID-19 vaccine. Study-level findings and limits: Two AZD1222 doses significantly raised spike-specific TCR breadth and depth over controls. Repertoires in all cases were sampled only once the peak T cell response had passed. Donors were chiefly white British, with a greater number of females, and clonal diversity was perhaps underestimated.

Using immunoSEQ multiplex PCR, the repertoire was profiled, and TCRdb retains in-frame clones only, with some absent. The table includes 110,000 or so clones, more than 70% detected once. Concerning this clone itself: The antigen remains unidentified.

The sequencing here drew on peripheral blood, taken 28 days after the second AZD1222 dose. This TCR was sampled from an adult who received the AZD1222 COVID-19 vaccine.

CDR3 DNA: TGTGCCAGCAGCCCCCGGGTCGACTATGGCTACACCTTC. The encoded protein is CASSPRVDYGYTF. This chain uses TRBV7-2 with TRBJ1-2; D ambiguous. Germline V lookup: CDR1 SGHTA, CDR2 FQGNSA. CDR3 length: 13 residues. The ends were cut back, 5 bases at V and 3 bases at J, with 10 bases in the middle.